Listed below are T cell receptor beta chains from one sample, sequenced in a study of monozygotic twins with inflammatory bowel disease. TCRdb derives one entry per CDR3 protein from the 5' RACE reads, leaving out DNA. Here the sample table reports roughly 120,000 distinct CDR3 sequences. The material sequenced was blood. These receptors all come from a human donor with ulcerative colitis or Crohn's disease, or a healthy co-twin of an affected twin (not recorded which). CDR3s include the opening cysteine and the closing phenylalanine or tryptophan.

TRBV20-1	TRBJ2-1	CSARALGTSGRALYNEQFF
TRBV18	TRBJ2-7	CASSPPSQDRFSYEQYF
TRBV6-1	TRBJ2-2	CASTNRTSGIFGELFF
TRBV28	TRBJ2-7	CASSLPTGAGYEQYF
TRBV7-2	TRBJ2-5	CASSSVGETQYF
TRBV5-5	TRBJ2-1	CASSLTDRGGYNEQFF
TRBV6-4	TRBJ2-7	CASSDSNRGLYEQYF
TRBV20-1	TRBJ2-7	CSAIEGGAGDYEQYF
TRBV21-1	TRBJ1-2	CASSLGPLLGYTF
TRBV12-3/TRBV12-4	TRBJ2-7	CASRLGSSYEQYF
TRBV20-1	TRBJ2-3	CSARDQLAGVDTQYF
TRBV20-1	TRBJ1-3	CSARHLGNTIYF